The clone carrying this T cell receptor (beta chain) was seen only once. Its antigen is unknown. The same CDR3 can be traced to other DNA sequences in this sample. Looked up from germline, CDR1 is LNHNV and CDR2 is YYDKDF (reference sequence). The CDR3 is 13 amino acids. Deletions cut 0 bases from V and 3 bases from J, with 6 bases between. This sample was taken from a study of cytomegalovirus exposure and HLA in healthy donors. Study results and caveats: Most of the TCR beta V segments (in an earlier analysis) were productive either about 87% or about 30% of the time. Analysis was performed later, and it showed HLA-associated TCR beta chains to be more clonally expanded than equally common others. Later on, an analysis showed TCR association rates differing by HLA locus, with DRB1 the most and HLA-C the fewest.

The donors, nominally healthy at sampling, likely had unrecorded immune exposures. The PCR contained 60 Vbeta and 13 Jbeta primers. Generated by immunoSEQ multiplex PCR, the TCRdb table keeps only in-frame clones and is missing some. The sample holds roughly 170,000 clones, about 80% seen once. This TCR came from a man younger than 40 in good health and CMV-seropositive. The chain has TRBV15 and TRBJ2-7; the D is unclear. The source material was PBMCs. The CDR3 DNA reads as TGTGCCACCAGCAGAGATCTAGGCTACGAGCAGTACTTC. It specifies CATSRDLGYEQYF.